This passage covers 20 T cell receptor beta chains from one sample sequenced in a study of blood T cell repertoires in COVID-19. Measured with immunoSEQ multiplex PCR; TCRdb has only the in-frame clones, and not every one. The repertoire includes a few hundred thousand clones, roughly 87% of them detected once, and more than 1% sits in the top ten. The specimen was PBMCs or T cells enriched from blood (not recorded which). These receptor sequences come from a young woman who had recovered from COVID-19.

The chain links TRBV2 to TRBJ2-2; TRBD1 matches at 7 bases. Germline V gene data show CDR1 as SNHLY and CDR2 as FYNNEI. With 9 bases clipped from V and 3 bases from J, the junction kept 13 bases outside the gene matches. This CDR3 comprises 16 residues. The CDR3 sequence: CAREGDREKDTGELFF. CDR3 sequence (DNA): TGTGCCAGAGAAGGTGACAGGGAGAAAGACACCGGGGAGCTGTTTTTT.

This chain's CDR3 is CAISESEAGVRGEKLFF. In DNA, the CDR3 is TGTGCCATCAGTGAGTCAGAGGCGGGAGTGAGGGGTGAAAAACTGTTTTTT. This chain uses TRBV10-3 with TRBJ1-4; possible D gene TRBD1, 5 bases. Trimming stripped 0 bases from V and 7 bases from J, with 18 bases between. The V gene's germline CDR1 is ENHRY and CDR2 SYGVKD. This CDR3 contains 17 residues.

V gene TRBV18 combines with J gene TRBJ1-1; TRBD1 matches at 7 bases. V dropped 6 bases and J dropped 4; count of bases not matched to a gene: 8. This CDR3 comprises 14 residues. From germline, CDR1 is KGHSH and CDR2 LQKENI. CDR3 nucleotides: TGTGCCAGCTCTTCCTCCGGGACAGCCACTGAAGCTTTCTTT. It encodes CASSSSGTATEAFF.

The rearrangement joins TRBV18 to TRBJ2-2; D is undetermined. V lost 3 bases, J lost 0 bases, and 8 bases lay in between. Germline loops: CDR1 KGHSH, CDR2 LQKENI. CDR3 length: 15 residues. The CDR3 here is CASSPSSANTGELFF. The CDR3 DNA is TGTGCCAGCTCACCCTCGTCAGCGAACACCGGGGAGCTGTTTTTT.

The gene calls are TRBV3-1 (or the pseudogene TRBV3-2) and TRBJ1-4, with D unclear. V lost 1 base and J lost 7, with 16 bases in between. Germline-derived CDR1 and CDR2 are LGHDT and YNNKEL (reference sequence). This CDR3 has 16 amino acids. The CDR3 DNA is TGTGCCAGCAGCCAAGCCGGCCGGGAGCAAGGTGAAAAACTGTTTTTT. This gives the protein CASSQAGREQGEKLFF.

The V gene is TRBV11-3, the J gene TRBJ2-2; 7 bases fit TRBD1. Germline CDR1 SGHNT, CDR2 YENEEA. The CDR3 is 17 residues long. With 0 bases clipped from V and 6 bases from J, the junction kept 10 bases outside the gene matches. Here the CDR3 reads CASSLDVLGQGAGELFF. The CDR3 DNA sequence: TGTGCCAGCAGCTTAGACGTCCTAGGGCAGGGGGCCGGGGAGCTGTTTTTT.

This sequence joins TRBV18 and TRBJ2-3, with 7 bases identical to TRBD2. Germline V gene data show CDR1 as KGHSH and CDR2 as LQKENI. This CDR3 has 14 residues. V lost 3 bases and J lost 1; bases outside the gene matches: 1. CDR3: CASSPRGGTDTQYF. The CDR3 DNA is TGTGCCAGCTCACCTCGGGGGGGCACAGATACGCAGTATTTT.

For the CDR3, the DNA is TGTGCCAGCAGCTTGGAGGCAGGGAACTATGGCTACACCTTC. This codes for CASSLEAGNYGYTF. The chain carries TRBV5-5 and TRBJ1-2; TRBD1 is a possible D gene (5 bases). The germline gives CDR1 SGHKS, CDR2 YYEKEE (reference sequence). Trimming pared 0 bases from V and 2 bases from J, leaving 8 bases between. CDR3 length: 14 amino acids.

The CDR3 coding sequence is TGCGCCAGCAGCCCTACTCAGGAGGGGAGGAAGCGGGCTTTCTTT. Translated, it gives CASSPTQEGRKRAFF. The chain recombines TRBV5-1 with TRBJ1-1, with D perhaps TRBD1 (5 bases). Trimming left V 4 bases short and J 11 bases short, with 24 bases between. This CDR3 spans 15 amino acids. In germline, CDR1 is SGHRS, CDR2 YFSETQ.

The V gene is TRBV7-2, the J gene TRBJ2-5, with TRBD2 matching 9 bases. The CDR3 has 15 amino acids. Germline V gene lookup returns CDR1 SGHTA and CDR2 FQGNSA. The V gene end was trimmed by 5 bases and the J gene end by 0 bases; junction bases not matched to a gene: 4. The CDR3 nucleotides are TGTGCCAGCAGCCGGGTAGCGGGGGACCAAGAGACCCAGTACTTC. This gives the protein CASSRVAGDQETQYF.

V and J are TRBV15 and TRBJ2-7, with TRBD1 identical over 10 bases. Trimming cost V 3 bases and J 4 bases; bases outside gene matches: 6. Germline assignment: CDR1 LNHNV and CDR2 YYDKDF (reference sequence). This CDR3 comprises 15 residues. In nucleotides, the CDR3 is TGTGCCACCAGCAGGCGACAGGGGGCCTTGTACGAGCAGTACTTC. It specifies CATSRRQGALYEQYF.

This rearrangement joins TRBV28 to TRBJ1-5; 9 nucleotides agree with TRBD1. From germline, CDR1 is MDHEN and CDR2 SYDVKM. J gave up 4 bases and V 6 bases, and 10 bases lay outside the gene matches. The CDR3 has 16 residues. This chain's CDR3 is CASRKQGAGGNQPQHF. In DNA form, the CDR3 reads TGTGCCAGCAGGAAACAGGGGGCTGGGGGGAATCAGCCCCAGCATTTT.

The chain couples TRBV5-4 to TRBJ1-6; TRBD1 agrees at 7 bases. CDR1 and CDR2 (germline): SGHNT, YYREEE (reference sequence). The CDR3 runs to 15 residues. The V gene end was trimmed by 4 bases and the J gene end by 4 bases; junction bases not matched to a gene: 5. DNA of the CDR3: TGTGCCAGCAGCACGCAGACAGGGTATAATTCACCCCTCCACTTT. Its translation: CASSTQTGYNSPLHF.

CDR3 nucleotides: TGTGCCACCAGTGATTTTGTCTTGGGACAGACGAGCACAGATACGCAGTATTTT. It codes for CATSDFVLGQTSTDTQYF. The chain joins TRBV24-1 to TRBJ2-3; 7 nucleotides align to TRBD1. V shed 1 base, J shed 0 bases, and the junction held 9 bases outside the gene matches. The CDR3 length is 18 residues. Germline loops: CDR1 KGHDR, CDR2 SFDVKD.

This clone was found a few times. The chain recombines TRBV30 with TRBJ1-1; perhaps TRBD1 as D (5 bases). Trimming pared 4 bases from V and 0 bases from J, leaving 15 bases between. Germline V gene data show CDR1 as GTSNPN and CDR2 as SVGIG (reference sequence). The CDR3 runs 15 residues. CDR3 coding DNA: TGTGCCTGGACCGGCTTAGGACACCTGAACACTGAAGCTTTCTTT. This sequence encodes CAWTGLGHLNTEAFF. Looking up the rest from reference TRBV30 and TRBJ1-1 gives the full variable domain: SQTIHQWPATLVQPVGSPLSLECTVEGTSNPNLYWYRQAAGRGLQLLFYSVGIGQISSEVPQNLSASRPQDRQFILSSKKLLLSDSGFYLCAWTGLGHLNTEAFFGQGTRLTVV.

V usage is TRBV27 and J usage is TRBJ1-5; D unclear. The CDR3 extends over 15 amino acids. V was trimmed by 2 bases and J by 1 base, leaving 9 bases between them. Per germline, CDR1 MNHEY and CDR2 SMNVEV (reference sequence). CDR3 nucleotide sequence: TGTGCCAGCAGTTTACAAGGACTGAGCAATCAGCCCCAGCATTTT. Encoded protein: CASSLQGLSNQPQHF.

The V and J genes are TRBV2 and TRBJ1-3; 9 positions agree with TRBD1. After removal of 4 bases from V and 3 bases from J, the junction contained 13 bases not matched to a gene. In germline, CDR1 is SNHLY, CDR2 FYNNEI. The CDR3 sequence is 18 residues long. Written as DNA, the CDR3 is TGTGCCAGCAGTGCTCCGGCGGACAGGGGCGTAGTTGGAAACACCATATATTTT. It encodes CASSAPADRGVVGNTIYF.

The chain uses TRBV5-1 and TRBJ2-7; D is ambiguous. This CDR3 contains 13 residues. Germline values: CDR1 SGHRS, CDR2 YFSETQ. Trimming removed 5 bases from V and 1 base from J, with 10 bases in between. CDR3 in amino acids: CASSETESYEQYF. The CDR3 DNA follows: TGCGCCAGCAGTGAAACTGAATCCTACGAGCAGTACTTC.

The V call is TRBV28, the J call TRBJ1-5; maybe TRBD1 (6 bases). The germline V gene encodes CDR1 MDHEN and CDR2 SYDVKM. The CDR3 is 16 residues long. Trimming removed 2 bases at V and 0 bases at J, with 11 bases between. CDR3 DNA sequence: TGTGCCAGCAGTTTAATCGGGGGGCCTAGCAATCAGCCCCAGCATTTT. Amino acids: CASSLIGGPSNQPQHF.

J is TRBJ2-2 and V is TRBV28, with D possibly being TRBD1 (5 bases). Germline V CDR1 and CDR2: MDHEN, SYDVKM. This CDR3 is 12 amino acids long. V gave up 2 bases and J gave up 13 bases, with 11 bases separating them. CDR3 residues: CASSLAGKGLFF. The CDR3 coding sequence is TGTGCCAGCAGTTTAGCAGGGAAGGGGCTGTTTTTT.